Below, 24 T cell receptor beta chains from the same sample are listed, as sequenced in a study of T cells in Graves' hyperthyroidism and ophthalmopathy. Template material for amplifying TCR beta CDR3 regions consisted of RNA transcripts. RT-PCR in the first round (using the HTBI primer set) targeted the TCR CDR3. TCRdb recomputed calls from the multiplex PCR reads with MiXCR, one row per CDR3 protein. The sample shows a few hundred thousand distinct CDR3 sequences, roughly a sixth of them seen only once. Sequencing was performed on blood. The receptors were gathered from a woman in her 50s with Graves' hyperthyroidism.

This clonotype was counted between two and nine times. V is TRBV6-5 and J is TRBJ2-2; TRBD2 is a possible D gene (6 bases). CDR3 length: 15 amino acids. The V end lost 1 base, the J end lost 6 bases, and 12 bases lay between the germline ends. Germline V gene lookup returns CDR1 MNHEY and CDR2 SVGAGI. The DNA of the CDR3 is TGTGCCAGCAGTTACTACGGGGAGGTCGCCGGGGAGCTGTTTTTT. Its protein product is CASSYYGEVAGELFF.

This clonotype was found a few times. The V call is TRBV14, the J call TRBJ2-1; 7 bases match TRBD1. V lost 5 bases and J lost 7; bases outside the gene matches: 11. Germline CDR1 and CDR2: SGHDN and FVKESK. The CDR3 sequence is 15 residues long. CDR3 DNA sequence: TGTGCCAGCAGCGCCCGTAAGACAGGGCGTAATGAGCAGTTCTTC. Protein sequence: CASSARKTGRNEQFF.

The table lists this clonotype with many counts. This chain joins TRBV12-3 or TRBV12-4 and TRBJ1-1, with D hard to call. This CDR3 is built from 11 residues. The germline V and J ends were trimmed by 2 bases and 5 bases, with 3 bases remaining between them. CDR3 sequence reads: CASSLYTEAFF. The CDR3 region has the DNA TGTGCCAGCAGTTTATATACTGAAGCTTTCTTT.

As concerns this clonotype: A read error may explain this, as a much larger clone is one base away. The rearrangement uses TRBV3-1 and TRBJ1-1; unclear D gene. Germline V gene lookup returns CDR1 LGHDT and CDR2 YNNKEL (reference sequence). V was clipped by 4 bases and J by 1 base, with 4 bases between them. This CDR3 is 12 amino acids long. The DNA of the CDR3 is TGTGCCAGCAGCCTTGCGAACACTGAAGCTTTCTTT. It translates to CASSLANTEAFF.

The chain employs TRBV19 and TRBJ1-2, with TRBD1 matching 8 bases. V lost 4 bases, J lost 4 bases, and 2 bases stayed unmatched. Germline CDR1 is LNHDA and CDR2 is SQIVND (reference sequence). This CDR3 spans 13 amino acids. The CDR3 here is CASSTGTGYGYTF. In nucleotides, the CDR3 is TGTGCCAGTAGTACTGGGACAGGCTATGGCTACACCTTC.

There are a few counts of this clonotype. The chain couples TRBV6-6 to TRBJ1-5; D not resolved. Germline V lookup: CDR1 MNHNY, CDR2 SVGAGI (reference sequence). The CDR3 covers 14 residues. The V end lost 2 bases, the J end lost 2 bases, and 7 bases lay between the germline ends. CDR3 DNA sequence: TGTGCCAGCAGTTACCGGGCAGGCAATCAGCCCCAGCATTTT. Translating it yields CASSYRAGNQPQHF.

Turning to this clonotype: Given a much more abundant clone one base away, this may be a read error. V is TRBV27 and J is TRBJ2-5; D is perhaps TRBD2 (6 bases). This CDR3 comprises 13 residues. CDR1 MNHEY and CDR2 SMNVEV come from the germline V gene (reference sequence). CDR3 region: CASSLWREETHYF. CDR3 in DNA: TGTGCCAGCAGTTTATGGCGGGAAGAGACCCATTACTTC.

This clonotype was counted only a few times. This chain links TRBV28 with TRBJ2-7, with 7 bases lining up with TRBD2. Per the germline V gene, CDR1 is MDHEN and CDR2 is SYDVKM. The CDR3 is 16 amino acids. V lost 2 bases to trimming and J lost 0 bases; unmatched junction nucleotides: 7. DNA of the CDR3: TGTGCCAGCAGTTTACCGTCTAGCGGCCGCTCCTACGAGCAGTACTTC. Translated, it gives CASSLPSSGRSYEQYF.

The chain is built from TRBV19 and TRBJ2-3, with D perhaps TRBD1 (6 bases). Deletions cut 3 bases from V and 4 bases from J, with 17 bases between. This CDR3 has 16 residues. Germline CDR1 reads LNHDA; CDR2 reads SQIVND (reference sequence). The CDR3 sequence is CASSMGRDKRPDTQYF. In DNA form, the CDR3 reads TGTGCCAGTAGTATGGGTCGGGACAAGAGGCCAGATACGCAGTATTTT.

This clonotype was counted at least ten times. This CDR3 is CASSFSEPQHF. The CDR3 DNA is TGTGCCAGCAGTTTTAGCGAGCCCCAGCATTTT. The rearrangement links TRBV27 to TRBJ1-5; D not certain. The CDR3 has 11 amino acids. The ends were cut back, 3 bases at V and 8 bases at J, with 5 bases in the middle. CDR1 and CDR2 (germline): MNHEY, SMNVEV (reference sequence).

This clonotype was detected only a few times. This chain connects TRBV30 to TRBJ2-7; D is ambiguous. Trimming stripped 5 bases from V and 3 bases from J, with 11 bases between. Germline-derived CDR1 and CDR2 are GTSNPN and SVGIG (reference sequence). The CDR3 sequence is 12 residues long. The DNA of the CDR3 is TGTGCCTGGGAAAAGACCCTCTACGAGCAGTACTTC. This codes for CAWEKTLYEQYF.

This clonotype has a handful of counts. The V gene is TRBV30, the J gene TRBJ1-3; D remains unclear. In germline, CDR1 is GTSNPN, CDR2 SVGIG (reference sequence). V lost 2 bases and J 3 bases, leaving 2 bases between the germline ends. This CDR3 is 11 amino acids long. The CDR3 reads CAWSNGNTIYF. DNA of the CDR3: TGTGCCTGGAGTAATGGAAACACCATATATTTT.

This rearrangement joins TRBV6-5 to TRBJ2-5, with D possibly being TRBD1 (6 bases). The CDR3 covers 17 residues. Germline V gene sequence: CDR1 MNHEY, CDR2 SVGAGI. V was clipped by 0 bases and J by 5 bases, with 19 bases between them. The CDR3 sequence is CASSYSIRGGRWETQYF. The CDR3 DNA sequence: TGTGCCAGCAGTTACTCGATTCGAGGGGGAAGATGGGAGACCCAGTACTTC.

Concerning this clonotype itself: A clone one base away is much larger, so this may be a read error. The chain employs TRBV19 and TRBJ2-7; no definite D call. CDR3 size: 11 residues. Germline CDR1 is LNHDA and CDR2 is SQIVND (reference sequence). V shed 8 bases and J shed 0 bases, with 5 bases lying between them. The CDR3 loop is CASGNSYEQYF. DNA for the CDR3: TGTGCCAGTGGTAACTCCTACGAGCAGTACTTC.

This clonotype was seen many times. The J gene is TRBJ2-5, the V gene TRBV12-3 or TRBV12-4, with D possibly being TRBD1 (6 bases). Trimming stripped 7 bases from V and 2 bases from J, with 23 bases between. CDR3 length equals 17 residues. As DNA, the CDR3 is TGTGCCAGCAACCACCTCCTTGGGGACATTGGGCAAGAGACCCAGTACTTC. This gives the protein CASNHLLGDIGQETQYF.

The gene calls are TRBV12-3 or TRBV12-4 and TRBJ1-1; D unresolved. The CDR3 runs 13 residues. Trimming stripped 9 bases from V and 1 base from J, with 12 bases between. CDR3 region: CASQQQPNTEAFF. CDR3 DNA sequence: TGTGCCAGTCAGCAACAGCCGAACACTGAAGCTTTCTTT.

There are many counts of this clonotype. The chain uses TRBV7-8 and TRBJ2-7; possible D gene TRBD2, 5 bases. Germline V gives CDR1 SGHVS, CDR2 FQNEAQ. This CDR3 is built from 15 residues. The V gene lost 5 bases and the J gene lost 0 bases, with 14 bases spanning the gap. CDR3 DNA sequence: TGTGCCAGCAGCGCCGGGCAAGGGAGCTCCTACGAGCAGTACTTC. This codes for CASSAGQGSSYEQYF.

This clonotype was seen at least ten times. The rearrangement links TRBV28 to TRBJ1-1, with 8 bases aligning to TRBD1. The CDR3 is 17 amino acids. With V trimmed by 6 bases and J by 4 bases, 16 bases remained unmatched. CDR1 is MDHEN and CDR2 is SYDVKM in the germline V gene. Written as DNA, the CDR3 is TGTGCCAGCAGCCGCTCTCGGGACAGGTACCCGCGCACTGAAGCTTTCTTT. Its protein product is CASSRSRDRYPRTEAFF.

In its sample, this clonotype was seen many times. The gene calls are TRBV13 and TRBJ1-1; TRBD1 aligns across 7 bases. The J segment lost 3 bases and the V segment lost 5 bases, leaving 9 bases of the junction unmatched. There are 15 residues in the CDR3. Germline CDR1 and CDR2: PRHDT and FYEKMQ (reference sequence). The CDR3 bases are TGTGCCAGCAGCCCGCACGACAGGGCGGACACTGAAGCTTTCTTT. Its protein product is CASSPHDRADTEAFF.

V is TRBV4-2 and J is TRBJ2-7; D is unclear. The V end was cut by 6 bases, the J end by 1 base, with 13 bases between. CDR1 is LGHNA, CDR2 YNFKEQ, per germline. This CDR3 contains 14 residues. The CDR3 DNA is TGTGCCAGCAGTTCACAGTTAACGTCCTACGAGCAGTACTTC. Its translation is CASSSQLTSYEQYF.

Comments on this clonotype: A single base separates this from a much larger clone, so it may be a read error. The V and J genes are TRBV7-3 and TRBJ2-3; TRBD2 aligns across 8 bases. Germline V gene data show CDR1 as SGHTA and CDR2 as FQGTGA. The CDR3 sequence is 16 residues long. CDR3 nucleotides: TGTGCCAGCGGCTTAAGGCCTAGCGGGAGCACAGATACGCAGTATTTT. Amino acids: CASGLRPSGSTDTQYF.

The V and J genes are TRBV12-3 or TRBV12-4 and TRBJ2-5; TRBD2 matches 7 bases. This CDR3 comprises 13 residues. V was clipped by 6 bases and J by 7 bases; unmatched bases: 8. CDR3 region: CASSPRGGVTQYF. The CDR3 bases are TGTGCCAGCAGCCCTAGGGGAGGGGTGACCCAGTACTTC.

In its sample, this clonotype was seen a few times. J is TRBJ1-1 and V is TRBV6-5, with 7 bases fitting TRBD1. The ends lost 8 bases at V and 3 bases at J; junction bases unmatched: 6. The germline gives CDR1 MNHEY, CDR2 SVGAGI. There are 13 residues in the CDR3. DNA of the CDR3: TGTGCCAGCCTTCAAGACAGGGACACTGAAGCTTTCTTT. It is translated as CASLQDRDTEAFF.

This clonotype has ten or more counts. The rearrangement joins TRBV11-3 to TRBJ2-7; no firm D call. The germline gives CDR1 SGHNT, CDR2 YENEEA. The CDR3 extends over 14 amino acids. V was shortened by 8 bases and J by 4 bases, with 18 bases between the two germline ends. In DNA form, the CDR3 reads TGTGCCAGCGGCTCTTCTGAGAGAAGTTACGAGCAGTACTTC. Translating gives CASGSSERSYEQYF.